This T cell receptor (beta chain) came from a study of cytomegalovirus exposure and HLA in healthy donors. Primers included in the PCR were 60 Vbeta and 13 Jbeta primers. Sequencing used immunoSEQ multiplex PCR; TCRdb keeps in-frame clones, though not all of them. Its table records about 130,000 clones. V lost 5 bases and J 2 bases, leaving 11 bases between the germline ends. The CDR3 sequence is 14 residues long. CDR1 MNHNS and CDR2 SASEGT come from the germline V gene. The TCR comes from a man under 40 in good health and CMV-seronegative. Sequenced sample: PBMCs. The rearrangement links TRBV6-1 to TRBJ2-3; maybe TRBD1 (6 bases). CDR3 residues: CASSPGHPTDTQYF. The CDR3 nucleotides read TGTGCCAGCAGTCCGGGACACCCCACAGATACGCAGTATTTT.